Each of the 2 T cell receptor beta chains below was sequenced from the same sample in a study of OX40 agonist ivuxolimab in advanced cancers. The assay was immunoSEQ multiplex PCR, and TCRdb's table has in-frame clones only and misses some. The table lists about 55,000 clones, approximately 80% of them singletons. The input for sequencing was CD4+ or CD8+ T cells sorted from blood, taken in a trial of the OX40 agonist ivuxolimab. The receptors come from an adult with an advanced solid tumor such as melanoma, head and neck, liver or kidney cancer.

This chain uses TRBV7-2 with TRBJ2-7; D unresolved. CDR3 length: 13 residues. CDR1 and CDR2 (germline): SGHTA, FQGNSA. The V end was cut by 8 bases, the J end by 8 bases, with 19 bases between. In DNA form, the CDR3 reads TGTGCCAGCGGGAAGGGATCCTCTATACAGCAGTACTTC. It codes for CASGKGSSIQQYF.

The chain couples TRBV28 to TRBJ2-7, with 7 bases aligning to TRBD1. Germline lookup yields CDR1 MDHEN and CDR2 SYDVKM. CDR3 size: 15 residues. Trimming at V came to 3 bases and at J to 4 bases, leaving 9 bases not matched to a gene. The DNA of the CDR3 is TGTGCCAGCAGTTTTCTAGGGGGCCAATCGTACGAGCAGTACTTC. Protein sequence: CASSFLGGQSYEQYF.